What follows describes a single T cell receptor beta chain. Data came from immunoSEQ multiplex PCR; TCRdb stores just in-frame clones and leaves some out. In the table there are around 79,000 clones, roughly 90% of which are singletons. This record belongs to a study of technical replicates of blood from a handful of donors. V was pared by 7 bases and J by 8 bases, with 11 bases between. This CDR3 comprises 11 residues. CDR1 and CDR2 (germline): MDHEN, SYDVKM. The sample comprised T cells isolated from PBMCs. This chain links TRBV28 with TRBJ1-2; weak D call: TRBD1 (6 bases). The source is a human donor in good health. The CDR3 DNA sequence: TGTGCCAGCACCCACAGGGACGGCTACACCTTC. Its translation is CASTHRDGYTF.